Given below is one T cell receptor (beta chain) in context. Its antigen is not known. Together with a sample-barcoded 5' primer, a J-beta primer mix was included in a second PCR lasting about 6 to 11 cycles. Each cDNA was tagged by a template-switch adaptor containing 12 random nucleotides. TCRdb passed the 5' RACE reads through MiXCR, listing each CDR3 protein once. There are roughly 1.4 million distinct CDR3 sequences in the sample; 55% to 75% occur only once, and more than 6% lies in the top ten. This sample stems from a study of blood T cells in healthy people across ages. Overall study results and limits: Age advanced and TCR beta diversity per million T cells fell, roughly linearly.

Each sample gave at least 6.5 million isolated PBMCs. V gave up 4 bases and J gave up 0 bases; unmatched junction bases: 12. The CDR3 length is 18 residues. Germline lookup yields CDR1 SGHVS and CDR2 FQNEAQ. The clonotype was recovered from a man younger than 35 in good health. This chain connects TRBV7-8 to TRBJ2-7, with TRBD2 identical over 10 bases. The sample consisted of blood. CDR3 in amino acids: CASSSNLGGLADSYEQYF. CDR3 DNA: TGTGCCAGCAGCTCTAATTTAGGCGGACTAGCGGACTCCTACGAGCAGTACTTC.